The T cell receptor (beta chain) under discussion was sequenced for a study of blood T cell repertoires in COVID-19. The data were produced by immunoSEQ multiplex PCR, yet TCRdb's version contains in-frame clones alone and is incomplete. Here the sample spans 80,000 to 100,000 clones, 80% being singletons. The sample taken for sequencing was peripheral blood. The sequence derives from a woman between 70 and 85 years old with acute or convalescent COVID-19.

In DNA form, the CDR3 reads TGTGCCTTCCGACAGAGCGTACAAGAGACCCAGTACTTC. This translates into CAFRQSVQETQYF. This rearrangement joins TRBV30 to TRBJ2-5; D perhaps matches TRBD1 (5 bases). CDR1 and CDR2 (germline): GTSNPN, SVGIG (reference sequence). The CDR3 extends over 13 amino acids. V lost 7 bases, J lost 2 bases, and 14 bases lay in between.